This T cell receptor (beta chain) was sequenced for a study of blood T cell repertoires in COVID-19. About the study: Some COVID-19 samples were acute and others convalescent; all came from the United States, Italy and Spain. The analysed material was cDNA or gDNA that came from T cells, B-cell-depleted T cells, or PBMCs.

Per the original methods: For nucleated cells, counts were estimated from reference gene primer amplification. Repertoires were generated with immunoSEQ multiplex PCR, while TCRdb's copy carries only in-frame clones and drops some. The V and J calls and clone size come from that table; D and trimming were worked out from the DNA. The sample yields 45,000 or so clones, 85% to 90% seen once. A Seattle source enrolled patients during active infection and followed them longitudinally. The V end was cut by 4 bases, the J end by 6 bases, with 15 bases between. CDR3 size: 15 residues. Germline V gives CDR1 SNHLY, CDR2 FYNNEI. This clone came up a few times.

The clonotype originates from a woman of 80 years or more with COVID-19, enrolled during active disease. The rearrangement joins TRBV2 to TRBJ1-4; possibly TRBD1 for D (6 bases). The sample comprised peripheral blood. CDR3 sequence: CASSGIGGRHEKLFF. CDR3 bases: TGTGCCAGCAGTGGTATCGGGGGGCGTCATGAAAAACTGTTTTTT.